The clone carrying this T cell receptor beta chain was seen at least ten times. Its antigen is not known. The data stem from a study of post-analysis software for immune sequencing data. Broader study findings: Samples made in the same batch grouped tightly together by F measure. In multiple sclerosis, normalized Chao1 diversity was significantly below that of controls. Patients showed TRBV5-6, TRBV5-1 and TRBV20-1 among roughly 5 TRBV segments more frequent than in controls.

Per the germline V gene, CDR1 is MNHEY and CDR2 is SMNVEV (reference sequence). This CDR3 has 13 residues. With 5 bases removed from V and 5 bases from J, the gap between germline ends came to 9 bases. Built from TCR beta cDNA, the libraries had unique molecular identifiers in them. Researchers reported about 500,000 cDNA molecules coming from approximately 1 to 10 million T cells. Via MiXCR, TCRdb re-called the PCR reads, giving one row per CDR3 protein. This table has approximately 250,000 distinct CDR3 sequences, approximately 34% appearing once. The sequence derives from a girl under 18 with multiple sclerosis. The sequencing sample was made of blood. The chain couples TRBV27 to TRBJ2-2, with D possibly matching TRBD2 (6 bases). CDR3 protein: CASSRGGTGELFF. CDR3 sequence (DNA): TGTGCCAGCAGTAGGGGAGGTACCGGGGAGCTGTTTTTT.